This TCR beta chain appears in the sequencing data of a study of blood T cell repertoires in COVID-19. V was trimmed by 5 bases and J by 0 bases, leaving 15 bases between them. Germline values: CDR1 SGHRS, CDR2 YFSETQ. The CDR3 totals 17 residues. Authors' analysis steps: Reference gene primer amplification gave estimated nucleated cell counts. The method was immunoSEQ multiplex PCR; TCRdb's version includes in-frame clones alone and lacks a portion of them. V, J and clone size are those of that table, while D and trimming were read from the DNA. The sample yields tens of thousands of clones, roughly 80% seen once.

Sequencing was carried out using peripheral blood. This sequence joins TRBV5-1 and TRBJ2-6; D is perhaps TRBD2 (5 bases). The receptor comes from a man between 60 and 70 years old with COVID-19, enrolled during active disease. This CDR3 reads CASSPTLGSSGANVLTF. In nucleotides, the CDR3 is TGCGCCAGCAGTCCGACTTTAGGGAGCTCTGGGGCCAACGTCCTGACTTTC.